The next 7 T cell receptor beta chains were all read from a single sample in a study of T cell repertoires in cytomegalovirus infection. Each CDR3 protein gets one entry after TCRdb re-called the reads with MiXCR. The data hold 150,000 to 200,000 distinct CDR3 sequences, with roughly 27% observed a single time. Sequencing was performed on PBMCs. The receptors stem from a human donor in good health (CMV status not recorded). Some clones in this sample may be carry-over from other donors' samples.

The chain recombines TRBV20-1 with TRBJ1-5, with TRBD1 as a possible D gene (6 bases). Germline values: CDR1 DFQATT, CDR2 SNEGSKA (reference sequence). With 1 base removed from V and 1 base from J, the gap between germline ends came to 8 bases. The CDR3 length is 14 residues. The CDR3 DNA is TGCAGTGCTAGAGGGACAGAGAGCAATCAGCCCCAGCATTTT. It encodes CSARGTESNQPQHF.

This chain links TRBV6-5 with TRBJ1-1; no clear D. The CDR3 length is 15 residues. Germline assignment: CDR1 MNHEY and CDR2 SVGAGI. V was trimmed by 6 bases and J by 2 bases, leaving 16 bases between them. The CDR3 bases are TGTGCCAGCAGCGGATTCGGGGTCAGAAACACTGAAGCTTTCTTT. It translates to CASSGFGVRNTEAFF.

The rearrangement uses TRBV3-1 and TRBJ2-2, with 7 bases fitting TRBD2. Germline CDR1 and CDR2: LGHDT and YNNKEL (reference sequence). Trimming cost V 3 bases and J 7 bases; bases outside gene matches: 5. The CDR3 runs to 14 residues. The CDR3 nucleotides are TGTGCCAGCAGCCAGGGAGGGAGAATCGGGGAGCTGTTTTTT. Protein sequence: CASSQGGRIGELFF.

The chain is built from TRBV4-3 and TRBJ1-1; D is unresolved. V was clipped by 0 bases and J by 0 bases, with 14 bases between them. The germline CDR1 and CDR2 sequences are LGHNA and YSLEER. The CDR3 extends over 17 amino acids. This chain's CDR3 is CASSQDPGVSMNTEAFF. In DNA form, the CDR3 reads TGCGCCAGCAGCCAAGATCCTGGAGTCAGTATGAACACTGAAGCTTTCTTT.

This chain uses TRBV28 with TRBJ2-7, with D unresolved. The CDR3 is 11 amino acids. The V end was cut by 3 bases, the J end by 4 bases, with 4 bases between. Germline V gene lookup returns CDR1 MDHEN and CDR2 SYDVKM. The CDR3 sequence: CASSFKYEQYF. The DNA of the CDR3 is TGTGCCAGCAGTTTCAAGTACGAGCAGTACTTC.

This clonotype was counted between two and nine times. J is TRBJ2-7 and V is TRBV19, with a tentative D call TRBD1 (5 bases). This CDR3 has 15 residues. Germline V lookup: CDR1 LNHDA, CDR2 SQIVND (reference sequence). Between the trimmed V and J ends, which lost 3 bases and 2 bases, there was a span of 14 bases. DNA of the CDR3: TGTGCCAGTAGTATCGCGACAGACCCGGCCTACGAGCAGTACTTC. This encodes CASSIATDPAYEQYF.

J is TRBJ1-1 and V is TRBV19; D possibly corresponds to TRBD1 (5 bases). Per germline, CDR1 LNHDA and CDR2 SQIVND (reference sequence). With 3 bases removed from V and 1 base from J, the gap between germline ends came to 9 bases. This CDR3 spans 14 amino acids. CDR3 sequence: CASSMRGRNTEAFF. CDR3 bases: TGTGCCAGTAGTATGCGGGGGAGGAACACTGAAGCTTTCTTT.